Reported below is one T cell receptor (beta chain). Its specificity is not known. This CDR3 has 15 residues. CDR1 is SGHRS and CDR2 is YFSETQ in the germline V gene. V was clipped by 0 bases and J by 5 bases, with 14 bases between them. Libraries were prepared by immunoSEQ multiplex PCR; TCRdb keeps only in-frame clonotypes and omits some of them. The sample has over 75,000 clones; about 83% are singletons. These data belong to a study of radiotherapy plus CTLA-4 blockade in lung cancer. Looking at the study overall: Across the patients, objective responses occurred in approximately 19%, and disease control in over 25%.

Study-level results: An expansion of tumor-derived TCR clones occurred in blood after radiotherapy plus ipilimumab.

The chain couples TRBV5-1 to TRBJ1-1; D remains unclear. This TCR was sampled from a human donor with non-small cell lung cancer who had stable disease on radiotherapy plus ipilimumab. Sequences were derived from peripheral blood, sampled from a patient treated with radiotherapy plus ipilimumab. CDR3 sequence reads: CASSLAGSGGTEAFF. CDR3 DNA: TGCGCCAGCAGCTTGGCTGGTTCAGGAGGGACTGAAGCTTTCTTT.